Detailed here is one T cell receptor beta chain. What this receptor recognizes is not known. No base-level quality is on record; no much larger clone is a single base apart. The treatment or condition tag for this specimen amounts to: suppressive antiretroviral therapy. A pool of overlapping 15-mer peptides from HIV-1 Gag, at 1 ug per peptide per mL, was used to stimulate the cells. Memory populations depleted of antigen-responding cells were obtained by sorting nonresponding CD40L-negative CD69-negative CD45RO-high memory CD4+ T cells. Participants were HIV-1-infected adults who started suppressive ART during chronic infection. Participants had undetectable plasma HIV-1 RNA below 50 copies/mL for at least 4 years. To be included, a participant needed positive CMV serology and a CD4+ T cell count above 400 cells/uL. Before stimulation, PBMCs were isolated using density centrifugation and depleted of CD8+ T cells. For under 20 hours, the CD8-depleted PBMCs were stimulated with anti-CD28/CD49d costimulation, a CD40-blocking antibody, and enfuvirtide to prevent new infections. Cell sorting was done on a Beckman Coulter MoFlo Legacy or XDP sorter, and dead cells were excluded with propidium iodide. Genomic DNA was extracted using the QIAamp DNA Mini Kit for samples with more than one million cells and using the Quick-DNA Microprep Kit for all other samples.

These data originate in a study of persistence of HIV-infected CD4 T cells (dated by TCRdb to 2018 to 2021). Notes on the research overall: The study isolated CMV- and HIV-1 Gag-responding CD4+ T cells from ART-treated individuals to examine antigen-driven clonal expansion of HIV-1-infected cells. Participants had been on suppressive ART for a median of roughly eight years. Peripheral blood samples of up to roughly 200 mL were collected at multiple time points, except for a couple of participants, who underwent leukapheresis at a single time point. The clonality of all cells in each sorted population was assessed by TCRbeta sequencing, whereas the clonality of infected cells was assessed by proviral sequencing. The TCR cluster analysis across participants included 8 participants for CMV and roughly seven participants for Gag. The study at large found these results: Only a small number of individuals took part in the study, and the range of antigens tested was limited. TCRbeta richness in CMV- and Gag-responding cells was significantly lower than in anti-CD3/anti-CD28-responding cells; CMV-responding cells had higher oligoclonality than CD3/CD28-stimulated and Gag-responding cells. Restriction of bulk TCR analyses to the rare CMV-responding cells that actually carried HIV-1 proviruses was not possible. Degenerate expanded CDR3beta sequences were enriched in antigen-responding cells, suggesting convergent selection of CD4+ responses to CMV and Gag. Within the same sorted populations, TCR oligoclonality correlated with proviral oligoclonality.

Sequences MGHRA (CDR1) and YSYEKL (CDR2) are obtained from the germline V gene. The CDR3 goes from the cysteine to the phenylalanine over 15 residues. Here the CDR3 DNA is all that survives: 45 bases in frame from base 1. The V and J ends are trimmed by 2 bases and 0 bases, leaving 9 bases between them. TCRbeta repertoires were sequenced from genomic DNA with the immunoSEQ hsTCRB assay version 4 in survey mode. For TCRbeta sequencing, genomic DNA was diluted to around 10 ng/uL, with up to 1 ug used per sample. Per the original workflow: TCRbeta data analysis was done in ImmunoSeq Analyzer 3.0, and diversity was calculated on productive nucleotide rearrangements. Using the Immunarch R package, the improved Chao index served to estimate lower-bound TCR diversity and the Gini coefficient served to estimate clonality. When different nucleotide rearrangements encoded the same CDR3beta amino acid sequence, each rearrangement was treated as a distinct clonotype. TCRbeta sequences significantly enriched in antigen-responding cells relative to anti-CD3/anti-CD28-activated cells were identified by differential abundance analysis. GLIPH2 clustered TCRs by predicted peptide-MHC specificity, both within individual participants and across merged participant data sets. TCRdb stores this immuneACCESS table with in-frame sequences only. Part of the clones is absent; in the studies checked, under half of the shortfall reflects unresolved V genes, and no reason is known for the rest. V and J calls and clone size are as listed in that table; D and trimming were resolved from the DNA. This sample lists about 40,000 clones; roughly 74% were detected once. Of the sample, 14% is held by the ten largest clones.

The sequence joins TRBV4-1 to TRBJ2-3; a confident D gene designation cannot be given. The clonotype comes from an adult man with HIV who was CMV-seropositive. Sequencing was performed on CD4+ T cells sorted from PBMCs after roughly 19-hour stimulation, taken from a patient who received antiretroviral therapy. The label giving this sample's cell subset or site can be read as: CD40L-CD69- CD45RO-high memory CD4 T cells not responding to Gag peptides. The DNA sequence is given as TGCGCCAGCAGCCAACGGGCGGCTAGCACAGATACGCAGTATTTT. It translates as CASSQRAASTDTQYF.